This is a list of T cell receptor beta chains from one sample in a study of T cells in Graves' hyperthyroidism and ophthalmopathy. TCRdb fed the multiplex PCR reads into MiXCR, producing one record per CDR3 protein. The sample gives a few hundred thousand distinct CDR3 sequences, 46% of which show up once; 6.5% to 9% is in the top ten. Sequencing was performed on peripheral blood or thyroid tissue (not recorded which). The source of these receptors is a woman aged 18-30 years with Graves' hyperthyroidism. Both conserved end residues are part of each CDR3. The order of the fields is clone size, V gene, D gene, J gene, CDR3 DNA, CDR3 protein. The D gene is left open where the match is weak. The listing skips clone size in some rows; elsewhere it reads once, few, many or a size class.

abundance: .
v_gene: TRBV19
d_gene: .
j_gene: TRBJ1-3
CDR3nt: TGTGCCAGTAGTATTGGACTTCACTCTGGAAACACCATATATTTT
CDR3aa: CASSIGLHSGNTIYF

abundance: few
v_gene: TRBV2
d_gene: .
j_gene: TRBJ1-6
CDR3nt: TGTGCCAGCAGTTTATTACCGCGGTCACCCCTCCACTTT
CDR3aa: CASSLLPRSPLHF

abundance: many
v_gene: TRBV6-5
d_gene: .
j_gene: TRBJ1-1
CDR3nt: TGTGCCAGCAGTTATTGGCTTGGAGCTTTCTTT
CDR3aa: CASSYWLGAFF

abundance: .
v_gene: TRBV7-9
d_gene: TRBD1
j_gene: TRBJ2-3
CDR3nt: TGTGCCAGCAGCTCTCCGGGACAGGCACAAGATACGCAGTATTTT
CDR3aa: CASSSPGQAQDTQYF

abundance: few
v_gene: TRBV5-4
d_gene: .
j_gene: TRBJ1-5
CDR3nt: TGTGCCAGCAGCCAAGCTCAAGGTTTTAGCAATCAGCCCCAGCATTTT
CDR3aa: CASSQAQGFSNQPQHF

abundance: .
v_gene: TRBV2
d_gene: TRBD1
j_gene: TRBJ1-2
CDR3nt: TGTGCCAGCAGTGTTACCCACCCACAGGGGATCTACTATGGCTACACCTTC
CDR3aa: CASSVTHPQGIYYGYTF

abundance: few
v_gene: TRBV12-3/TRBV12-4
d_gene: .
j_gene: TRBJ1-2
CDR3nt: TGTGCCAGCAGGGGGGGAGGGTTTCGTGGCTACACCTTC
CDR3aa: CASRGGGFRGYTF

abundance: .
v_gene: TRBV15
d_gene: TRBD2
j_gene: TRBJ2-6
CDR3nt: TGTGCCACCAGCGGGAGGGTCTCTGGGGCCAACGTCCTGACTTTC
CDR3aa: CATSGRVSGANVLTF

abundance: .
v_gene: TRBV10-3
d_gene: TRBD1
j_gene: TRBJ1-3
CDR3nt: TGTGCCATCAGTGAAGTTCAGGGGGACAACACCATATATTTT
CDR3aa: CAISEVQGDNTIYF

abundance: .
v_gene: TRBV7-9
d_gene: .
j_gene: TRBJ2-7
CDR3nt: TGTGCCAGCAGCCCGGGGCTAGCGTCGTTGGTCGAGCAGTACTTC
CDR3aa: CASSPGLASLVEQYF

abundance: .
v_gene: TRBV25-1
d_gene: .
j_gene: TRBJ1-2
CDR3nt: TGTGCCAGCAGTACCTCAGGGTGGAACTATGGCTACACCTTC
CDR3aa: CASSTSGWNYGYTF

abundance: few
v_gene: TRBV20-1
d_gene: TRBD1
j_gene: TRBJ2-5
CDR3nt: TGCAGTGCTAGAGATCCCAGGGGGCCGGAGACCCAGTACTTC
CDR3aa: CSARDPRGPETQYF

abundance: .
v_gene: TRBV20-1
d_gene: TRBD2
j_gene: TRBJ2-7
CDR3nt: TGCAGTGCTAGACCCACTTGGGGGGGAGCCAGCGTCTACGAGCAGTACTTC
CDR3aa: CSARPTWGGASVYEQYF

abundance: .
v_gene: TRBV9
d_gene: TRBD2
j_gene: TRBJ2-7
CDR3nt: TGTGCCAGCAGCGCCCACGGACTAGCGGGTTCGAGCGAGCAGTACTTC
CDR3aa: CASSAHGLAGSSEQYF

abundance: .
v_gene: TRBV7-2
d_gene: .
j_gene: TRBJ2-5
CDR3nt: TGTGCCAGCAGCCCAGAGTGGGGGACCCAGTACTTC
CDR3aa: CASSPEWGTQYF

abundance: .
v_gene: TRBV10-3
d_gene: TRBD2
j_gene: TRBJ2-3
CDR3nt: TGTGCCATCAGTGAGGAGCGGGAGGTAGATACGCAGTATTTT
CDR3aa: CAISEEREVDTQYF

abundance: once
v_gene: TRBV7-4
d_gene: .
j_gene: TRBJ2-2
CDR3nt: TGTGCCAGCAGCTTAATGGGGGGGCCAGGGGAGCTGTTTTTT
CDR3aa: CASSLMGGPGELFF

abundance: .
v_gene: TRBV9
d_gene: TRBD1
j_gene: TRBJ1-2
CDR3nt: TGTGCCAGCAGCGGACCGGGACAGGGTTCTACAAACTATGGCTACACCTTC
CDR3aa: CASSGPGQGSTNYGYTF

abundance: .
v_gene: TRBV7-9
d_gene: .
j_gene: TRBJ1-5
CDR3nt: TGTGCCAGCAGCTTAGTTGGGGGTAGCAATCAGCCCCAGCATTTT
CDR3aa: CASSLVGGSNQPQHF

abundance: .
v_gene: TRBV19
d_gene: .
j_gene: TRBJ1-3
CDR3nt: TGTGCCAGTAGTGAGGAGCCCTCTGGAAACACCATATATTTT
CDR3aa: CASSEEPSGNTIYF

abundance: .
v_gene: TRBV2
d_gene: .
j_gene: TRBJ1-1
CDR3nt: TGTGCCAGCAAGGGGGTTGCTGAAGCTTTCTTT
CDR3aa: CASKGVAEAFF

abundance: .
v_gene: TRBV9
d_gene: .
j_gene: TRBJ2-5
CDR3nt: TGTGCCAGCAGCGTAGACTTGGGGGGAGGAGGGCCATCTGAGACCCAGTACTTC
CDR3aa: CASSVDLGGGGPSETQYF

abundance: few
v_gene: TRBV20-1
d_gene: TRBD1
j_gene: TRBJ1-4
CDR3nt: TGCGGCTCTGGACAGGATGAAAAACTGTTTTTT
CDR3aa: CGSGQDEKLFF

abundance: .
v_gene: TRBV2
d_gene: .
j_gene: TRBJ2-1
CDR3nt: TGTGCCAGCAGTGAAGGGGACTCCAATGAGCAGTTCTTC
CDR3aa: CASSEGDSNEQFF

abundance: .
v_gene: TRBV7-9
d_gene: .
j_gene: TRBJ2-2
CDR3nt: TGTGCCGGAGGGACCGACACCGGGGAGCTGTTTTTT
CDR3aa: CAGGTDTGELFF

abundance: many
v_gene: TRBV9
d_gene: .
j_gene: TRBJ1-1
CDR3nt: TGTGCCAGCAGCGCCTTAGGGAACACTGAAGCTTTCTTT
CDR3aa: CASSALGNTEAFF

abundance: few
v_gene: TRBV20-1
d_gene: .
j_gene: TRBJ1-1
CDR3nt: TGCAGTGCCCACGAGGGGGGGGCAAACACTGAAGCTTTCTTT
CDR3aa: CSAHEGGANTEAFF

abundance: .
v_gene: TRBV2
d_gene: .
j_gene: TRBJ2-6
CDR3nt: TGTGCCAGCAGCTGGGGGCGTTCGGCCAACGTCCTGACTTTC
CDR3aa: CASSWGRSANVLTF

abundance: many
v_gene: TRBV7-9
d_gene: TRBD1
j_gene: TRBJ1-5
CDR3nt: TGTGCCAGCAGCCCCCTCGACAGGGAATACCAGCCCCAGCATTTT
CDR3aa: CASSPLDREYQPQHF

abundance: few
v_gene: TRBV7-9
d_gene: .
j_gene: TRBJ1-1
CDR3nt: TGTGCCAGCAGCTCGCCGATACGGGGGTTGAACACTGAAGCTTTCTTT
CDR3aa: CASSSPIRGLNTEAFF

abundance: .
v_gene: TRBV6-1
d_gene: TRBD1
j_gene: TRBJ1-6
CDR3nt: TGTGCCAGCAAAGAGGGGACAGGGGGCAATAATTCACCCCCCCACTTT
CDR3aa: CASKEGTGGNNSPPHF

abundance: once
v_gene: TRBV15
d_gene: .
j_gene: TRBJ2-6
CDR3nt: TGTGCCACCAGCAAGCAGGGCGCCCATGGCTCTGGGGCCAACGTCCTGACTTTC
CDR3aa: CATSKQGAHGSGANVLTF

abundance: .
v_gene: TRBV24-1
d_gene: .
j_gene: TRBJ2-3
CDR3nt: TGTGCCAGCAGTAAGCATTCTAGCACAGATACGCAGTATTTT
CDR3aa: CASSKHSSTDTQYF

abundance: .
v_gene: TRBV2
d_gene: .
j_gene: TRBJ1-5
CDR3nt: TGTGCCAGCAGCTTACAGGGACGCAGCAATCAGCCCCAGCATTTT
CDR3aa: CASSLQGRSNQPQHF

abundance: many
v_gene: TRBV7-9
d_gene: TRBD1
j_gene: TRBJ2-5
CDR3nt: TGTGCCAGCAGCCTGACAGGGCGGAGAGAGACCCAGTACTTC
CDR3aa: CASSLTGRRETQYF

abundance: .
v_gene: TRBV7-3
d_gene: TRBD1
j_gene: TRBJ1-6
CDR3nt: TGTGCCAGCAGCTCGGACAGGAGGAAGGCCAATTCACCCCTCCACTTT
CDR3aa: CASSSDRRKANSPLHF

abundance: .
v_gene: TRBV24-1
d_gene: TRBD1
j_gene: TRBJ1-5
CDR3nt: TGTGCCACCAGTGACGGGACAGGGTTTCAGCCCCAGCATTTT
CDR3aa: CATSDGTGFQPQHF

abundance: .
v_gene: TRBV10-2
d_gene: .
j_gene: TRBJ2-7
CDR3nt: TGCGCCAGCAGTGAGTCGCAGGCGCAGTACTTC
CDR3aa: CASSESQAQYF

abundance: many
v_gene: TRBV15
d_gene: .
j_gene: TRBJ1-4
CDR3nt: TGTGCCACCAGCAGAGATGGCTCATCCCTGTTTTTT
CDR3aa: CATSRDGSSLFF

abundance: .
v_gene: TRBV7-9
d_gene: TRBD2
j_gene: TRBJ2-7
CDR3nt: TGTGCCAGCAGCCTAACTCCGGGACTAGCGTTCTCCTACGAGCAGTACTTC
CDR3aa: CASSLTPGLAFSYEQYF

abundance: many
v_gene: TRBV7-6
d_gene: .
j_gene: TRBJ2-7
CDR3nt: TGTGCCAGCAGCTTATTAGGGGGTAGCTACGAGCAGTACTTC
CDR3aa: CASSLLGGSYEQYF

abundance: few
v_gene: TRBV19
d_gene: TRBD1
j_gene: TRBJ1-5
CDR3nt: TGTGCCAGTAGGGCATTGGACAGGGGCGGCAATCAGCCCCAGCATTTT
CDR3aa: CASRALDRGGNQPQHF

abundance: .
v_gene: TRBV10-2
d_gene: .
j_gene: TRBJ2-6
CDR3nt: TGCGCCAGCAGTCTACGGACTTTC
CDR3aa: CASSLRTF

abundance: .
v_gene: TRBV29-1
d_gene: .
j_gene: TRBJ2-7
CDR3nt: TGCAGCGTTGACGTCCGGGACTCCTACGAGCAGTACTTC
CDR3aa: CSVDVRDSYEQYF

abundance: many
v_gene: TRBV29-1
d_gene: .
j_gene: TRBJ2-5
CDR3nt: TGCAGCGTCGAGTGGACAGCAGAGACCCAGTACTTC
CDR3aa: CSVEWTAETQYF

abundance: .
v_gene: TRBV7-9
d_gene: .
j_gene: TRBJ1-2
CDR3nt: TGTGCCAGCACCGTAGACGGAGCTAACTATGGCTACACCTTC
CDR3aa: CASTVDGANYGYTF

abundance: .
v_gene: TRBV19
d_gene: .
j_gene: TRBJ1-6
CDR3nt: TGTGCCACGGCGGTAACCTATAATTCACCCCTCCACTTT
CDR3aa: CATAVTYNSPLHF

abundance: .
v_gene: TRBV19
d_gene: .
j_gene: TRBJ1-5
CDR3nt: TGTGCCAGTAGTATAGGCGGCAGGGCCAATCAGCCCCAGCATTTT
CDR3aa: CASSIGGRANQPQHF

abundance: many
v_gene: TRBV12-3/TRBV12-4
d_gene: .
j_gene: TRBJ1-1
CDR3nt: TGTGCCAGCAGTTTGAACAGGGCGCGAGCTTTCTTT
CDR3aa: CASSLNRARAFF

abundance: many
v_gene: TRBV7-2
d_gene: .
j_gene: TRBJ1-5
CDR3nt: TGTGCCAGCAGCTTAGCTAGCAATCAGCCCCAGCATTTT
CDR3aa: CASSLASNQPQHF

abundance: .
v_gene: TRBV29-1
d_gene: TRBD1
j_gene: TRBJ1-5
CDR3nt: TGCAGCGTTAGGGCAGGGGGTAATGAGCATTTT
CDR3aa: CSVRAGGNEHF

abundance: .
v_gene: TRBV10-3
d_gene: TRBD1
j_gene: TRBJ2-5
CDR3nt: TGTGCCCGGGACAGTCAAGAGACCCAGTACTTC
CDR3aa: CARDSQETQYF

abundance: .
v_gene: TRBV7-2
d_gene: TRBD1
j_gene: TRBJ2-7
CDR3nt: TGTGCCAGCAGCTTAGGGACAGGGGCGCCCGAGCAGTACTTC
CDR3aa: CASSLGTGAPEQYF

abundance: few
v_gene: TRBV19
d_gene: .
j_gene: TRBJ1-1
CDR3nt: TGTGCCAGTAGGGGGTACAGGGACGGGACTGAAGCTTTCTTT
CDR3aa: CASRGYRDGTEAFF

abundance: once
v_gene: TRBV15
d_gene: .
j_gene: TRBJ2-7
CDR3nt: TGTGCCACCAGCAGTGCTAGGGATTCCGGGTTCCTCTACGAGCAGTACTTC
CDR3aa: CATSSARDSGFLYEQYF

abundance: many
v_gene: TRBV29-1
d_gene: .
j_gene: TRBJ2-6
CDR3nt: TGCAGCGTTAGGACAGTGATCTCTGGGGCCAACGTCCTGACTTTC
CDR3aa: CSVRTVISGANVLTF

abundance: many
v_gene: TRBV10-3
d_gene: .
j_gene: TRBJ2-5
CDR3nt: TGTGCCATCAGGGCCCTGGGAGAGACCCAGTACTTC
CDR3aa: CAIRALGETQYF

abundance: .
v_gene: TRBV5-1
d_gene: .
j_gene: TRBJ2-2
CDR3nt: TGCGCCAGCAGCCAAGACCTGGCCGGGGAGCTGTTTTTT
CDR3aa: CASSQDLAGELFF

abundance: .
v_gene: TRBV5-1
d_gene: TRBD1
j_gene: TRBJ1-3
CDR3nt: TGCGCCAGCAGCCCCCAGTCGGACAGGGGAAACACCATATATTTT
CDR3aa: CASSPQSDRGNTIYF